This T cell receptor (beta chain) stems from a study of cytomegalovirus exposure and HLA in healthy donors. Whole-study results and caveats: Altogether, 164 TCR beta chains were recorded as cytomegalovirus-associated.

Germline V gene sequence: CDR1 MNHEY, CDR2 SMNVEV (reference sequence). The CDR3 runs to 14 residues. The V end lost 7 bases, the J end lost 2 bases, and 11 bases lay between the germline ends. This clone was counted only a few times. Antigen specificity is unknown. This PCR relied on a set of 60 Vbeta primers and 13 Jbeta primers. Clones were read by immunoSEQ multiplex PCR, and TCRdb kept only the in-frame ones, dropping some. The sample holds approximately 150,000 clones, approximately 71% seen once. The V gene is TRBV27, the J gene TRBJ2-2, with unresolved D. The clonotype originates from a man younger than 40 in good health and CMV-seropositive. Sequencing was done on a sample of PBMCs. In DNA form, the CDR3 reads TGTGCCAGCAATGTGCGGATAAACACCGGGGAGCTGTTTTTT. This gives the protein CASNVRINTGELFF.